These 2 T cell receptor beta chains originate from one sample sequenced in a study of T cell repertoires in cytomegalovirus infection. One entry per CDR3 protein, called by TCRdb with MiXCR from the reads. The data contain hundreds of thousands of distinct CDR3 sequences, 30% to 40% of them singletons. Antigens for these TCRs are unknown. Sample: cultured PBMCs, taken from culture after CMV antigen stimulation. All receptors come from a human donor in good health (CMV status not recorded). Some clones in this sample may be carry-over from other donors' samples.

The V and J genes are TRBV4-3 and TRBJ1-4; D possibly corresponds to TRBD1 (6 bases). The germline V gene encodes CDR1 LGHNA and CDR2 YSLEER. V was shortened by 4 bases and J by 7 bases, with 16 bases between the two germline ends. This CDR3 has 15 amino acids. The CDR3 loop is CASSLVDRSSEKLFF. The CDR3 DNA reads as TGCGCCAGCAGCCTTGTCGACAGGTCGAGTGAAAAACTGTTTTTT.

V is TRBV4-3 and J is TRBJ2-7, with D possibly matching TRBD2 (5 bases). Trimming stripped 1 base from V and 6 bases from J, with 16 bases between. From germline, CDR1 is LGHNA and CDR2 YSLEER. This CDR3 comprises 15 residues. CDR3 DNA: TGCGCCAGCAGCCAAGGGCGAGGACGGGGTCCCGAGCAGTACTTC. This gives the protein CASSQGRGRGPEQYF.